Following are 14 T cell receptor beta chains from one sample sequenced in a study of T cells in Graves' hyperthyroidism and ophthalmopathy. Template material for amplifying TCR beta CDR3 regions consisted of RNA transcripts. The study used the HTBI primer set for a first-round RT-PCR of the TCR CDR3. In TCRdb, the multiplex PCR reads were re-called with MiXCR into one record per CDR3 protein. The data show 450,000 to 650,000 distinct CDR3 sequences, over 12% seen once. Specimen: blood. These receptors came from a woman aged 18-29 years with Graves' ophthalmopathy.

This clonotype was seen at least ten times. The chain links TRBV13 to TRBJ2-3; possible D gene TRBD2, 5 bases. CDR3 size: 16 residues. Between the trimmed V and J ends, which lost 3 bases and 7 bases, there was a span of 20 bases. The germline V gene has CDR1 PRHDT and CDR2 FYEKMQ (reference sequence). The CDR3, as DNA: TGTGCCAGCAGCTTGTCCGGGAACACTCCTATCCATACGCAGTATTTT. As protein: CASSLSGNTPIHTQYF.

This clonotype has at least ten counts. The chain combines TRBV7-2 with TRBJ1-2; TRBD1 is a possible D gene (5 bases). Germline V lookup: CDR1 SGHTA, CDR2 FQGNSA. Trimming pared 6 bases from V and 4 bases from J, leaving 15 bases between. The CDR3 runs to 14 residues. CDR3 in DNA: TGTGCCAGCAGGCTTATTAGGACACCCTATGGCTACACCTTC. It encodes CASRLIRTPYGYTF.

V and J are TRBV7-9 and TRBJ2-1, with a possible D match to TRBD1 (6 bases). Trimming stripped 5 bases from V and 8 bases from J, with 16 bases between. The germline V gene encodes CDR1 SEHNR and CDR2 FQNEAQ (reference sequence). There are 14 residues in the CDR3. The CDR3 loop reads CASSPPRWGHEQFF. The CDR3 region has the DNA TGTGCCAGCAGCCCTCCGCGTTGGGGGCATGAGCAGTTCTTC.

This chain links TRBV7-9 with TRBJ1-1, with 9 bases fitting TRBD1. Trimming took 5 bases from V and 11 from J; bases not matched to a gene: 6. Germline V gives CDR1 SEHNR, CDR2 FQNEAQ (reference sequence). CDR3 length: 12 residues. This chain's CDR3 is CASSGRTGVAFF. Written as DNA, the CDR3 is TGTGCCAGCAGCGGCAGGACAGGGGTCGCTTTCTTT.

Only one count was recorded for this clonotype. Since no conserved phenylalanine or tryptophan closes the CDR3, a read error is the likely cause. The chain joins TRBV5-1 to TRBJ1-1; possibly TRBD1 for D (5 bases). Trimming stripped 3 bases from V and 2 bases from J, with 11 bases between. There are 14 residues in the CDR3. Germline CDR1 is SGHRS and CDR2 is YFSETQ. DNA of the CDR3: TGCGCCAGCAGCTGGGGGGGGGGTAACACTGAAGCTTTCCTT. Amino acids: CASSWGGGNTEAFL.

This clonotype was observed at least ten times. The chain combines TRBV20-1 with TRBJ2-2; a possible D gene is TRBD2 (6 bases). This CDR3 is built from 15 residues. Trimming removed 1 base from V and 4 bases from J, with 13 bases in between. Germline CDR1 and CDR2: DFQATT and SNEGSKA (reference sequence). This chain's CDR3 is CSARAVREGTGELFF. Written as DNA, the CDR3 is TGCAGTGCTAGAGCGGTGCGGGAAGGCACCGGGGAGCTGTTTTTT.

This clonotype was seen a few times. The V and J genes are TRBV7-3 and TRBJ1-3, with D possibly TRBD1 on 6 matching bases. Between the trimmed V and J ends, which lost 11 bases and 4 bases, there was a span of 18 bases. The CDR3 consists of 14 residues. Germline lookup yields CDR1 SGHTA and CDR2 FQGTGA. The CDR3 DNA sequence: TGTGCCCGACTCGCGGGGGGCCGCGGAAACACCATATATTTT. It translates to CARLAGGRGNTIYF.

The table lists this clonotype with many counts. The chain employs TRBV11-3 and TRBJ1-5, with a weak D call TRBD1 (6 bases). V was clipped by 5 bases and J by 5 bases, with 13 bases between them. The CDR3 extends over 14 amino acids. The germline CDR1 and CDR2 sequences are SGHNT and YENEEA. For the CDR3, the DNA is TGTGCCAGCAGCCTTCAGGGGACTGATCAGCCCCAGCATTTT. It yields the protein CASSLQGTDQPQHF.

This clonotype was observed a few times. The chain couples TRBV29-1 to TRBJ2-3, with a weak D call TRBD1 (6 bases). The CDR3 sequence is 13 residues long. V was shortened by 8 bases and J by 0 bases, with 12 bases between the two germline ends. Germline V lookup: CDR1 SQVTM, CDR2 ANQGSEA. The CDR3 DNA follows: TGCAGCTCTGGGGGCGGGAGCACAGATACGCAGTATTTT. Translating gives CSSGGGSTDTQYF.

The V and J genes are TRBV19 and TRBJ2-2; 8 positions match TRBD1. V shed 4 bases and J 2 bases; nucleotides not matched to a gene: 6. The CDR3 consists of 16 residues. Germline CDR1 LNHDA, CDR2 SQIVND (reference sequence). The CDR3 DNA follows: TGTGCCAGTAGTACCACAGGGGGGCCTAACACCGGGGAGCTGTTTTTT. Translated, it gives CASSTTGGPNTGELFF.

This clonotype was detected ten times or more. The genes are TRBV30 and TRBJ2-2; D perhaps matches TRBD2 (6 bases). The CDR3 is 14 residues long. Germline V gene lookup returns CDR1 GTSNPN and CDR2 SVGIG (reference sequence). V lost 4 bases and J lost 3, with 12 bases in between. The CDR3: CAWNEEGYTGELFF. The CDR3 DNA is TGTGCCTGGAATGAGGAGGGTTACACCGGGGAGCTGTTTTTT.

This clonotype was found many times. J is TRBJ1-1 and V is TRBV10-3; D remains ambiguous. CDR1 ENHRY and CDR2 SYGVKD come from the germline V gene. This CDR3 is built from 15 residues. Trimming shortened V by 5 bases and J by 3 bases, and 16 bases separated the two germline ends. As DNA, the CDR3 is TGTGCCATCAGTTACGGAGGCCACTCCGACACTGAAGCTTTCTTT. Translation gives CAISYGGHSDTEAFF.

This clonotype was detected ten times or more. The chain combines TRBV28 with TRBJ2-7; tentatively, D is TRBD1 (7 bases). V lost 5 bases, J lost 1 base, and 12 bases lay in between. There are 14 residues in the CDR3. The germline CDR1 and CDR2 sequences are MDHEN and SYDVKM. CDR3 sequence reads: CASSTGEASYEQYF. The DNA for the CDR3 is TGTGCCAGCAGTACAGGGGAGGCGTCCTACGAGCAGTACTTC.

This clonotype was found many times. The gene calls are TRBV6-2 or TRBV6-3 and TRBJ2-2; 8 nucleotides agree with TRBD2. The J segment lost 1 base and the V segment lost 6 bases, leaving 7 bases of the junction unmatched. The length of the CDR3 is 16 residues. The germline V gene encodes CDR1 MNHEY and CDR2 SVGEGT. The chain's CDR3 is CASRPPGLGNTGELFF. CDR3 nucleotide sequence: TGTGCCAGCAGACCCCCGGGACTAGGGAACACCGGGGAGCTGTTTTTT.